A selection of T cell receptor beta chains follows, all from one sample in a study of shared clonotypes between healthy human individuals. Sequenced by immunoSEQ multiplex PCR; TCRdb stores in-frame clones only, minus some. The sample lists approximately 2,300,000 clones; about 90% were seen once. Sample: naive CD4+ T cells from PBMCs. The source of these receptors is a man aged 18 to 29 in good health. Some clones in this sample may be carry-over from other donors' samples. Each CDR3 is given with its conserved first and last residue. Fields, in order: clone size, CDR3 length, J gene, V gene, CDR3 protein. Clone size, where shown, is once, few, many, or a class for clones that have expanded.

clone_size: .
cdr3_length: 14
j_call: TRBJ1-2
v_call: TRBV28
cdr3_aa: CASSLRLGGDGYTF

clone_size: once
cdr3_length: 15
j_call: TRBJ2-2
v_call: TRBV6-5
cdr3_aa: CASRFPRGSTGELFF

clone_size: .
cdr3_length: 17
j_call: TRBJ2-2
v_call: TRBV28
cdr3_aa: CASNQGVAGVDTGELFF

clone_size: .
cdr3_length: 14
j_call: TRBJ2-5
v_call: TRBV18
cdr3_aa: CASSPRQGEETQYF

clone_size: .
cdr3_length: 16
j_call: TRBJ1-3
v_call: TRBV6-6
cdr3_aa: CASSYRETATGNTIYF

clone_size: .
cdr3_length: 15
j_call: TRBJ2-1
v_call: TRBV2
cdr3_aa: CASRAWTSGGDEQFF

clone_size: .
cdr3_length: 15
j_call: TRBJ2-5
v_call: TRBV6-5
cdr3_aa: CASGALPTYQETQYF

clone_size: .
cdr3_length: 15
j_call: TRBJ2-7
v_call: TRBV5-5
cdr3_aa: CASSLTGTPFREQYF

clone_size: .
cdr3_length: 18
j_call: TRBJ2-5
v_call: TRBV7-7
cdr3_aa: CASSLAGLGAAGGETQYF

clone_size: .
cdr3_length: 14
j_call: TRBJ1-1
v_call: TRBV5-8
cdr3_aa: CASSLQQGKSEAFF